The following is a TCR beta chain sequence with its context. The antigen is unknown. V lost 0 bases to trimming and J lost 9 bases; unmatched junction nucleotides: 9. The CDR3 is 15 residues long. Germline CDR1 and CDR2: LNHNV and YYDKDF (reference sequence). This sample was included in a study of blood T cells in healthy people across ages. Findings and limits, study-wide: Among T cells, TCR beta diversity per million cells dropped roughly linearly as age rose. More naive CD4+ cells and higher diversity were found in long-lived than in aged donors.

Primers used in a second PCR of about 6 to 12 cycles were a sample-barcoded 5' primer and a J-beta primer mix. Tags on each cDNA molecule came from a template-switch adaptor with 12 random nucleotides. TCRdb used MiXCR to reprocess the 5' RACE reads, holding one entry per CDR3 protein. The sample lists about 1.8 million distinct CDR3 sequences, approximately 50% occurring once. Sequenced sample: blood. This receptor was taken from a woman aged 40 to 50 in good health. The chain links TRBV15 to TRBJ2-5, with TRBD2 matching over 8 bases. Here the CDR3 DNA reads TGTGCCACCAGCAGAGATCAGGGACTAGGGGAGCCCCAGTACTTC. Translating it yields CATSRDQGLGEPQYF.